The present entry profiles one T cell receptor beta chain with its context. This sample was taken from a study of blood T cell repertoires in COVID-19. As originally analysed: Reference gene primer amplification gave nucleated cell count estimates. Produced via immunoSEQ multiplex PCR; TCRdb's table is partial and in-frame only. V and J calls plus clone size are reproduced from that table; the DNA served to infer D and trimming. The sample records fewer than 450,000 clones, about 90% being singletons. Trimming shortened V by 3 bases and J by 3 bases, and 12 bases separated the two germline ends. In germline, CDR1 is DFQATT, CDR2 SNEGSKA (reference sequence). This CDR3 is 13 amino acids long. Researchers sorted participants into cohorts using their self-reported clinical history.

This TCR was sampled from a woman aged 25 to 45 who had recovered from COVID-19. This chain connects TRBV20-1 to TRBJ2-7; D is possibly TRBD2 (5 bases). Sequences were obtained from PBMCs or T cells enriched from blood (not recorded which). CDR3 bases: TGCAGTGCTAGTCGAGGGTCCATCTACGAGCAGTACTTC. This codes for CSASRGSIYEQYF.